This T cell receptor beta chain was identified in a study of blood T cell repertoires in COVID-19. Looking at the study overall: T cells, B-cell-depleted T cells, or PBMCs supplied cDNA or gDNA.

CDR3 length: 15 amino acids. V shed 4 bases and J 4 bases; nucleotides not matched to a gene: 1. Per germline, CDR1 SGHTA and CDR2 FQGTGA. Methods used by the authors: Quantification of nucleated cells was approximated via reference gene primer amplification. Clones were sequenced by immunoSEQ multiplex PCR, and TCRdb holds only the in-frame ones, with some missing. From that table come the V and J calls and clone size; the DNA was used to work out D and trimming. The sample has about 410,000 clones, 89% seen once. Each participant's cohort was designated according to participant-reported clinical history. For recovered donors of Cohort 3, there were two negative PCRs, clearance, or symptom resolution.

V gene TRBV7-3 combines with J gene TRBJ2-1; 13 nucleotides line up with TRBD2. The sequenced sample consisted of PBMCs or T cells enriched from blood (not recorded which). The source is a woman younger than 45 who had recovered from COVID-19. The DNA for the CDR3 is TGTGCCAGCAGCTCGGGACTAGCGGGGTACAATGAGCAGTTCTTC. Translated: CASSSGLAGYNEQFF.